This entry lists 13 T cell receptor beta chains sequenced from one sample in a study of blood T cell repertoires in COVID-19. TCRdb's table, derived via immunoSEQ multiplex PCR, lists solely in-frame clones and lacks some. The table includes around 80,000 clones, about 81% detected once. Material for sequencing was peripheral blood. The source of these receptors is a human donor in a cohort sampled during active COVID-19.

This chain uses TRBV13 with TRBJ2-1, with 10 bases fitting TRBD1. The CDR3 consists of 14 residues. Germline CDR1 PRHDT, CDR2 FYEKMQ (reference sequence). Trimming at V came to 5 bases and at J to 7 bases, leaving 5 bases not matched to a gene. The CDR3 spells CASSRDRGRNEQFF. CDR3 nucleotide sequence: TGTGCCAGCAGCCGTGACAGGGGGCGAAATGAGCAGTTCTTC.

The chain carries TRBV4-2 and TRBJ1-4, with TRBD1 identical over 7 bases. This CDR3 contains 15 residues. The germline V gene has CDR1 LGHNA and CDR2 YNFKEQ. With V trimmed by 3 bases and J by 5 bases, 6 bases remained unmatched. The CDR3 coding sequence is TGTGCCAGCAGCCAGGGGGGACAGCAGAATGAAAAACTGTTTTTT. Protein sequence: CASSQGGQQNEKLFF.

This chain links TRBV6-6 with TRBJ1-2, with D possibly being TRBD1 (5 bases). Trimming left V 4 bases short and J 2 bases short, with 11 bases between. The CDR3 has 14 residues. The germline V gene has CDR1 MNHNY and CDR2 SVGAGI (reference sequence). CDR3: CASSSRGDNYGYTF. The CDR3 DNA reads as TGTGCCAGCAGTTCACGGGGGGACAACTATGGCTACACCTTC.

The V and J genes are TRBV4-2 and TRBJ1-2, with D possibly TRBD1 on 6 matching bases. The CDR3 runs to 15 residues. Per the germline V gene, CDR1 is LGHNA and CDR2 is YNFKEQ. V lost 4 bases and J lost 4, with 16 bases in between. CDR3 in amino acids: CASSPGQLQAYGYTF. In DNA form, the CDR3 reads TGTGCCAGCAGCCCCGGACAGCTCCAAGCCTATGGCTACACCTTC.

For this clone: One end of the junction is discordant with germline, which a read error may explain. This chain joins TRBV5-1 and TRBJ1-1; 9 bases fit TRBD1. The CDR3 length is 14 residues. Germline assignment: CDR1 SGHRS and CDR2 YFSETQ. This CDR3 is CVSRYRQGGTEAFF. The CDR3, as DNA: TGCGTCAGCAGATACCGACAGGGGGGCACTGAAGCTTTCTTT. Full variable domain (rest looked up from reference TRBV5-1 and TRBJ1-1): KAGVTQTPRYLIKTRGQQVTLSCSPISGHRSVSWYQQTPGQGLQFLFEYFSETQRNKGNFPGRFSGRQFSNSRSEMNVSTLELGDSALYLCVSRYRQGGTEAFFGQGTRLTVV.

The J gene is TRBJ2-4, the V gene TRBV18; 9 positions match TRBD1. The trim removed 0 bases at V and 0 bases at J, leaving 9 bases unmatched. Germline CDR1 and CDR2: KGHSH and LQKENI. This CDR3 has 19 amino acids. CDR3 loop: CASSPPNRGQSLAKNIQYF. In DNA form, the CDR3 reads TGTGCCAGCTCACCACCGAACAGGGGGCAATCTCTAGCCAAAAACATTCAGTACTTC.

The rearrangement joins TRBV4-1 to TRBJ1-6; no clear D gene. This CDR3 spans 17 amino acids. Looked up from germline, CDR1 is MGHRA and CDR2 is YSYEKL. V lost 0 bases to trimming and J lost 0 bases, with 9 bases between them. The CDR3 sequence is CASSQEGSPSYNSPLHF. The CDR3 DNA reads as TGCGCCAGCAGCCAAGAGGGCAGCCCCTCCTATAATTCACCCCTCCACTTT.

The rearrangement joins TRBV15 to TRBJ1-2; D gene uncertain. The CDR3 length is 16 residues. CDR1 is LNHNV and CDR2 is YYDKDF in the germline V gene (reference sequence). V was trimmed by 0 bases and J by 0 bases, leaving 11 bases between them. This CDR3 reads CATSRDRTASNYGYTF. The CDR3 DNA is TGTGCCACCAGCAGAGATCGAACAGCATCTAACTATGGCTACACCTTC.

The CDR3 coding sequence is TGTGCCAGCAGTTACGCACAAGGACTGATTAATGAAAAACTGTTTTTT. Protein sequence: CASSYAQGLINEKLFF. This chain links TRBV6-6 with TRBJ1-4, with D hard to call. Per the germline V gene, CDR1 is MNHNY and CDR2 is SVGAGI (reference sequence). The CDR3 consists of 16 residues. The V gene lost 2 bases and the J gene lost 4 bases, with 14 bases spanning the gap.

This clone was detected ten times or more. Other DNA sequences of this sample code for an identical CDR3. The chain recombines TRBV18 with TRBJ1-1, with D tentatively TRBD1 (5 bases). The germline V and J ends were trimmed by 3 bases and 1 base, with 9 bases remaining between them. This CDR3 is 14 amino acids long. CDR1 is KGHSH, CDR2 LQKENI, per germline. For the CDR3, the DNA is TGTGCCAGCTCACCGATGGGGGGGAACACTGAAGCTTTCTTT. It is translated as CASSPMGGNTEAFF.

The genes are TRBV27 and TRBJ2-3; D gene unclear. This CDR3 contains 12 residues. Trimming took 5 bases from V and 2 from J, leaving 5 bases between them. From germline, CDR1 is MNHEY and CDR2 SMNVEV (reference sequence). The CDR3 loop is CASSPSTDTQYF. CDR3 nucleotides: TGTGCCAGCAGTCCCTCCACAGATACGCAGTATTTT.

The V and J genes are TRBV11-2 and TRBJ2-7; 10 nucleotides match TRBD1. Germline V lookup: CDR1 SGHAT, CDR2 FQNNGV. The CDR3 extends over 16 amino acids. Trimming cost V 1 base and J 2 bases; bases outside gene matches: 5. In nucleotides, the CDR3 is TGTGCCAGCAGCTTAGCCGGGACAGGGGTCCCCTACGAGCAGTACTTC. Protein: CASSLAGTGVPYEQYF.

The V and J genes are TRBV7-8 and TRBJ1-1; D is unresolved. The germline V gene encodes CDR1 SGHVS and CDR2 FQNEAQ. The CDR3 has 13 amino acids. V was shortened by 5 bases and J by 2 bases, with 9 bases between the two germline ends. CDR3 region: CASSTQRNTEAFF. The CDR3 DNA is TGTGCCAGCAGCACCCAGCGAAACACTGAAGCTTTCTTT.